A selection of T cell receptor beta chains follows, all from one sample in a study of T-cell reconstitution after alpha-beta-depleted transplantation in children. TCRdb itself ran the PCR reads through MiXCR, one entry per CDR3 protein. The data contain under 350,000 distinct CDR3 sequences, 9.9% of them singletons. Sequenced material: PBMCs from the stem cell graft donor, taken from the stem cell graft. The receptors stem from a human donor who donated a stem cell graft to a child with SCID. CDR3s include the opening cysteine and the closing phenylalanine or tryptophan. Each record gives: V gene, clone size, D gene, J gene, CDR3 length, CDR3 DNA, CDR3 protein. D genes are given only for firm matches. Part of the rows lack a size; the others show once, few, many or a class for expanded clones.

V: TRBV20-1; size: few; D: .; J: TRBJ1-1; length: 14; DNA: TGCAGTGCCCAGACAGGAAATGTTAACACTGAAGCTTTCTTT; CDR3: CSAQTGNVNTEAFF
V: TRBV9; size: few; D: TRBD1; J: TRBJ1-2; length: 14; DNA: TGTGCCAGCAGCCACACAGGGGTAGTAAGTGGCTACACCTTC; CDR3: CASSHTGVVSGYTF
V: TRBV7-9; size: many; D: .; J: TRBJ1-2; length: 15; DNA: TGTGCCAGCAGCTTAGGGACAGCCGTTAACTATGGCTACACCTTC; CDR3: CASSLGTAVNYGYTF
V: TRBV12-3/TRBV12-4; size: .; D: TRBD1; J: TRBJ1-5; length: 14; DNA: TGTGCCAGCAGCTCGGGACAGGGAGTTCAGCCCCAGCATTTT; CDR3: CASSSGQGVQPQHF
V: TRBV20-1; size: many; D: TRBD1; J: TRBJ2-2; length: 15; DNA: TGCAGTGCTAGCCAAGGACAGGGTAACACCGGGGAGCTGTTTTTT; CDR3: CSASQGQGNTGELFF
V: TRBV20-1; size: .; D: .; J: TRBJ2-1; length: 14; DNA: TGCAGTGCTAGAAGTAGGGCAGGGCTGGATGAGCAGTTCTTC; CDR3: CSARSRAGLDEQFF
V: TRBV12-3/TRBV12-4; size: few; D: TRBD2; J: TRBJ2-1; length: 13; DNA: TGTGCCAGCAGACTCGGGGGGGCGATTGAGCAGTTCTTC; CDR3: CASRLGGAIEQFF
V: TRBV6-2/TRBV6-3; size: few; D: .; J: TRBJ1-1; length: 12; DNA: TGTGCCAGCAGTTTTGCGTGGGGCGAAGCTTTCTTT; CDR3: CASSFAWGEAFF
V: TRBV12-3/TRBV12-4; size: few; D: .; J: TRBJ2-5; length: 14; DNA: TGTGCCAGCAGTTTAAGGTCTACCCAAGAGACCCAGTACTTC; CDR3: CASSLRSTQETQYF
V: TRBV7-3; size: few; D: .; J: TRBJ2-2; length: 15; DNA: TGTGCCAGCAGCTTAAGGGACTTCCACACCGGGGAGCTGTTTTTT; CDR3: CASSLRDFHTGELFF
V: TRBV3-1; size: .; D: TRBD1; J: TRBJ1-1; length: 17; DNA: TGTGCCAGCAGCCAAGCCGGGACAGCGTATACGAACACTGAAGCTTTCTTT; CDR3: CASSQAGTAYTNTEAFF
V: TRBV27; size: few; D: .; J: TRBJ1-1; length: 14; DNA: TGTGCCAGCAGTTTATCGCAAGTGAACACTGAAGCTTTCTTT; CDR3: CASSLSQVNTEAFF
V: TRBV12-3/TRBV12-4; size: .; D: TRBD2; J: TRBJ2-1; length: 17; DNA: TGTGCCAGCAGTTTACAAGGGGGGACTAGCGGGGACAATGAGCAGTTCTTC; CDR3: CASSLQGGTSGDNEQFF
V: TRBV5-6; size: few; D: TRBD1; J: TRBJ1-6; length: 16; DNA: TGTGCCAGCAGCGATAGCAGACAGGGGCGTAATTCACCCCTCCACTTT; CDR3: CASSDSRQGRNSPLHF
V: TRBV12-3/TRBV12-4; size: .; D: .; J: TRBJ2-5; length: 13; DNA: TGTGCCAGCAGTTGGGGCATCATAGAGACCCAGTACTTC; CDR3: CASSWGIIETQYF
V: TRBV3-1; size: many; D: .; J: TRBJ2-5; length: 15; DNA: TGTGCCAGCAGCCTCCCGGGTGCGCGGAGAGAGACCCAGTACTTC; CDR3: CASSLPGARRETQYF
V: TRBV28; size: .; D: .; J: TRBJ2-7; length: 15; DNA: TGTGCCAGCAGGCCATACGGTCCCAGTTCCTACGAGCAGTACTTC; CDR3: CASRPYGPSSYEQYF
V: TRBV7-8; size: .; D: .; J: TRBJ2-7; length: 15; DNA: TGTGCCAGCAGCTTCAATCCCCGGGATGTCTACGAGCAGTACTTC; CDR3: CASSFNPRDVYEQYF
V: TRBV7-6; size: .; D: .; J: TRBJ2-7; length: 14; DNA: TGTGCCAGCAGCCCCCGGGACAACTCCTACGAGCAGTACTTC; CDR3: CASSPRDNSYEQYF
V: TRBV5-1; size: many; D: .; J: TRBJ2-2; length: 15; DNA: TGCGCCAGCAGCTTGGAATTATTAAACACCGGGGAGCTGTTTTTT; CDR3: CASSLELLNTGELFF
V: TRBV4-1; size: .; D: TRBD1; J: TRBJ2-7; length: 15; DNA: TGCGCCAGCAGCCAAGAGGGACAGGGGGCAGCGGAGCAGTACTTC; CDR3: CASSQEGQGAAEQYF
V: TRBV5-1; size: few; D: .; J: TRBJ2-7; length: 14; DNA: TGCGCCAGCAGCTTGAGTCCGCCTTCGAGCGAGCAGTACTTC; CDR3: CASSLSPPSSEQYF
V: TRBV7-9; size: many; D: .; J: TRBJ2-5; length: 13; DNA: TGTGCCAGCAGTTTAGGGATTCAAGAGACCCAGTACTTC; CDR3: CASSLGIQETQYF
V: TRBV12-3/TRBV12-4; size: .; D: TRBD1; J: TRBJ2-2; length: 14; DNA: TGTGCCAGCAGGACAGGGTCCAACACCGGGGAGCTGTTTTTT; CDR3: CASRTGSNTGELFF
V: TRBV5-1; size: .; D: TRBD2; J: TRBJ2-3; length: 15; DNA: TGCGCCAGCAGAATAGCGGGGGAGGTCACAGATACGCAGTATTTT; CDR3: CASRIAGEVTDTQYF
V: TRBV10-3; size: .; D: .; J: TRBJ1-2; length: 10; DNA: TGTGCCAGCCGGGAGGGTGGCTACACCTTC; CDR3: CASREGGYTF
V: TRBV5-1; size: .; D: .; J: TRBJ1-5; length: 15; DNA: TGCGCCAGCAGCTTGGATGGAGGGCGGAATCAGCCCCAGCATTTT; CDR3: CASSLDGGRNQPQHF
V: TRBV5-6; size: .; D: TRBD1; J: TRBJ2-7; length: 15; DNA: TGTGCCAGCAGCTCTTACAGGGGGACAGGCTACGAGCAGTACTTC; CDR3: CASSSYRGTGYEQYF
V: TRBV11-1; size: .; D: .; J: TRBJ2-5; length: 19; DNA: TGTGCCAGCAGCTCCCCCGACCCACACATGGGGCCATTGAGAGAGACCCAGTACTTC; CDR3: CASSSPDPHMGPLRETQYF
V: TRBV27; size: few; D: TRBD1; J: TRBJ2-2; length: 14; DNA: TGTGCCAGCAGTTCCGCAGGGGGTACCGGGGAGCTGTTTTTT; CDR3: CASSSAGGTGELFF
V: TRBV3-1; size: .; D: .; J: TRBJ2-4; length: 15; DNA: TGTGCCAGCAGGTTCTGGACCAATGCCAAAAACATTCAGTACTTC; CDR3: CASRFWTNAKNIQYF
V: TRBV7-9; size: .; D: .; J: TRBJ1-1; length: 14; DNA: TGTGCCAGCAGCTTAGTCGGGGATAACACTGAAGCTTTCTTT; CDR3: CASSLVGDNTEAFF
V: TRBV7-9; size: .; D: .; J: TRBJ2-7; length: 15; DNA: TGTGCCAGCAGCACCTCCTCATATGGCGCCTACGAGCAGTACTTC; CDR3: CASSTSSYGAYEQYF
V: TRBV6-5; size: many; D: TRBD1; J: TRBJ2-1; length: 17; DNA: TGTGCCAGCAGAAAGAACCGGGACAGGGGACCCTACAATGAGCAGTTCTTC; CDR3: CASRKNRDRGPYNEQFF
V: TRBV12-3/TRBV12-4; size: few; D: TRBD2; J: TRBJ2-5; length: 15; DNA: TGTGCCAGCAGTCGACTAGCGGGGGGGGTGGAGACCCAGTACTTC; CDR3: CASSRLAGGVETQYF
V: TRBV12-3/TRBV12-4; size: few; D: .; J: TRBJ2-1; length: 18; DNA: TGTGCCAGCAGTTTATTAGTCGGGGACCGGAGCTCCTACAATGAGCAGTTCTTC; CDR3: CASSLLVGDRSSYNEQFF
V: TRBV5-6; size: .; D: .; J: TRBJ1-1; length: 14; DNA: TGTGCCAGCAGTACCTGGACAAGGAACACTGAAGCTTTCTTT; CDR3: CASSTWTRNTEAFF